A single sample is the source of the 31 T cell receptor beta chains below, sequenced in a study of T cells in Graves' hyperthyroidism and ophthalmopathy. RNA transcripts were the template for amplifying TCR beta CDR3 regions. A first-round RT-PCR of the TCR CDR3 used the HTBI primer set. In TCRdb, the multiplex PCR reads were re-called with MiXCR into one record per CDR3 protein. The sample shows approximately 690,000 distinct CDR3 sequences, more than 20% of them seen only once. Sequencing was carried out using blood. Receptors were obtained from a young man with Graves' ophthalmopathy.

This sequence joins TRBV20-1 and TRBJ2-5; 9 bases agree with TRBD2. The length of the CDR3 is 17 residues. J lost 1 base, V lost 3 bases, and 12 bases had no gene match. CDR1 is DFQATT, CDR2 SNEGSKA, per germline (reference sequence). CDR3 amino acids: CSASPARREGPQETQYF. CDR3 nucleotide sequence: TGCAGTGCTAGTCCCGCCCGGCGGGAGGGCCCCCAAGAGACCCAGTACTTC.

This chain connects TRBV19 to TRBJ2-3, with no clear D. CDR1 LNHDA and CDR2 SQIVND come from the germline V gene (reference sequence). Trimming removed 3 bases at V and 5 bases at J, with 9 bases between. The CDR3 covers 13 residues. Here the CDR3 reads CASSMGLGDTQYF. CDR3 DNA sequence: TGTGCCAGTAGTATGGGATTGGGAGATACGCAGTATTTT.

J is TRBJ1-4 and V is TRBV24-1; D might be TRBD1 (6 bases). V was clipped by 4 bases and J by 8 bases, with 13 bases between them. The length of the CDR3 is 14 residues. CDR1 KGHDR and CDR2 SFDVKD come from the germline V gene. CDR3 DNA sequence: TGTGCCACCAGTGACCCAGGGGCGTCCGAAAAACTGTTTTTT. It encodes CATSDPGASEKLFF.

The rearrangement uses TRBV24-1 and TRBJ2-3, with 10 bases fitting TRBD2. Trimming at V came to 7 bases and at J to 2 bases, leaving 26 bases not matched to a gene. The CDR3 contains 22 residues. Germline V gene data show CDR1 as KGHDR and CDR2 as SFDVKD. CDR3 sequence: CATSFHICSFGLADTPTDTQYF. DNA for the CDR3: TGTGCCACCAGCTTCCACATCTGCAGCTTCGGACTAGCGGATACCCCCACAGATACGCAGTATTTT.

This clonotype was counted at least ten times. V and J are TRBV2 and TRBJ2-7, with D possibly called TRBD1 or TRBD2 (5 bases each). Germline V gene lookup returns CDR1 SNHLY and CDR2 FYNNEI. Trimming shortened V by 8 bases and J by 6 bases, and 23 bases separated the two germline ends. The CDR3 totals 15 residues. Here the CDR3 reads CASGAERAASAEQYF. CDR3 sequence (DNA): TGTGCCAGCGGGGCCGAAAGAGCGGCTTCAGCCGAGCAGTACTTC.

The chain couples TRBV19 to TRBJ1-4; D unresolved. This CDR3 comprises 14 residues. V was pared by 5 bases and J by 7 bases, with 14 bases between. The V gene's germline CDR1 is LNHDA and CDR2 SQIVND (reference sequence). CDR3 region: CASSSGGGGEKLFF. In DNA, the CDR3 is TGTGCCAGTAGTTCAGGCGGAGGAGGTGAAAAACTGTTTTTT. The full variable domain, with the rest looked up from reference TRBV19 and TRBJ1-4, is DGGITQSPKYLFRKEGQNVTLSCEQNLNHDAMYWYRQDPGQGLRLIYYSQIVNDFQKGDIAEGYSVSREKKESFPLTVTSAQKNPTAFYLCASSSGGGGEKLFFGSGTQLSVL.

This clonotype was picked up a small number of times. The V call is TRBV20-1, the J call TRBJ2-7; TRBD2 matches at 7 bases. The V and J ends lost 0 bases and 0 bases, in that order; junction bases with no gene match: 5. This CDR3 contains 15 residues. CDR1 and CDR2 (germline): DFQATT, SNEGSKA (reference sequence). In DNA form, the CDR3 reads TGCAGTGCTAGAGAGGTAGCGGGTATCTCCTACGAGCAGTACTTC. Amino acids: CSAREVAGISYEQYF.

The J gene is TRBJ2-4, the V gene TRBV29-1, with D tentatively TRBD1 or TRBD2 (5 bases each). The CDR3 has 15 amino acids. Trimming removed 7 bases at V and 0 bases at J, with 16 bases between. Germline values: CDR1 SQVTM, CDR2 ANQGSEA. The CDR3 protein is CSARRTTSAKNIQYF. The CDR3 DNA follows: TGCAGCGCCAGGAGGACAACCTCAGCCAAAAACATTCAGTACTTC.

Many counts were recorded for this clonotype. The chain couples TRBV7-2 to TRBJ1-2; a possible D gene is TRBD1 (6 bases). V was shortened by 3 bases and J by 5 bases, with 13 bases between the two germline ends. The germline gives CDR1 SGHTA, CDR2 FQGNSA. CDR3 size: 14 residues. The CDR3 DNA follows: TGTGCCAGCAGCTTTGGGGGCGCCCGGTATGGCTACACCTTC. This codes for CASSFGGARYGYTF.

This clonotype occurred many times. CDR3 bases: TGTGCCAGCAGCCAGGGACTAGCGAGCGACGAGCAGTACTTC. It codes for CASSQGLASDEQYF. The V call is TRBV7-2, the J call TRBJ2-7, with 10 nucleotides matching TRBD2. With V trimmed by 5 bases and J by 5 bases, 6 bases remained unmatched. CDR1 SGHTA and CDR2 FQGNSA come from the germline V gene. This CDR3 is 14 amino acids long.

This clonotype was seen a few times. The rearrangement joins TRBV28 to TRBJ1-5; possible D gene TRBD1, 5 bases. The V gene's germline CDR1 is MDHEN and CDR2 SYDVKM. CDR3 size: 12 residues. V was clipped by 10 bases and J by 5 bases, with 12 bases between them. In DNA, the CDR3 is TGTGCCATAGCGGTAGGGGATCAGCCCCAGCATTTT. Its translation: CAIAVGDQPQHF.

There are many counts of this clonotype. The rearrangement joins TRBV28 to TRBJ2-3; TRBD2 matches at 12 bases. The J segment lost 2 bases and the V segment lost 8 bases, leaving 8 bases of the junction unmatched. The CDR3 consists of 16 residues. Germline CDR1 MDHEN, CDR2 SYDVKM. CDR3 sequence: CASRELAGGPTDTQYF. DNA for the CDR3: TGTGCCAGCCGCGAGCTAGCGGGAGGGCCCACAGATACGCAGTATTTT.

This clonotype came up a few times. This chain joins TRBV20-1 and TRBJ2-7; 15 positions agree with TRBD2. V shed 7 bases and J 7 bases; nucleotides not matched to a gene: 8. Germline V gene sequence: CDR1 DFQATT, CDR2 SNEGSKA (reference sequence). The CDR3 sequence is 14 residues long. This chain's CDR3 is CSVPPGTSGGEQYF. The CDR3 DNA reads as TGCAGTGTACCTCCGGGGACTAGCGGGGGGGAGCAGTACTTC.

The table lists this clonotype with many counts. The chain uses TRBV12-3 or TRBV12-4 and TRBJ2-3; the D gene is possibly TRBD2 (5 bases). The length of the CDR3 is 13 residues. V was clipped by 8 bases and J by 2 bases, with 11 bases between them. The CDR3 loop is CASGQRPTDTQYF. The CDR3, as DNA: TGTGCCAGCGGGCAGCGGCCCACAGATACGCAGTATTTT.

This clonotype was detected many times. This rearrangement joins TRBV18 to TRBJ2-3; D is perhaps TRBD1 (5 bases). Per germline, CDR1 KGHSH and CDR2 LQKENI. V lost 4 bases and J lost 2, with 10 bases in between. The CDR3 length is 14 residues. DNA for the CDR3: TGTGCCAGCTCACACAGGACCCACACAGATACGCAGTATTTT. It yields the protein CASSHRTHTDTQYF.

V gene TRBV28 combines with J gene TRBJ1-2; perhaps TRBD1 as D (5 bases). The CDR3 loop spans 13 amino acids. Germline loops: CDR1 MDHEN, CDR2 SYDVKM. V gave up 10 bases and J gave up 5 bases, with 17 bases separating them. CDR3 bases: TGTGCCATCGACTCCGGGACGTCTTATGGCTACACCTTC. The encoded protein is CAIDSGTSYGYTF.

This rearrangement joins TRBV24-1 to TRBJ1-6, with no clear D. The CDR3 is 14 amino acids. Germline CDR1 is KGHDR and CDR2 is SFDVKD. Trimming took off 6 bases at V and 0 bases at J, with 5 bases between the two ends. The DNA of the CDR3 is TGTGCCACCAGTTCGAGCTCCTATAATTCACCCCTCCACTTT. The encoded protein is CATSSSSYNSPLHF.

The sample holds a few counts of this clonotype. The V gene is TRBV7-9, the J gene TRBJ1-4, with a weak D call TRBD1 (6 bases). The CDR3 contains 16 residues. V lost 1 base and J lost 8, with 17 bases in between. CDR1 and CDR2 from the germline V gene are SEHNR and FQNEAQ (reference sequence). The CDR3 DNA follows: TGTGCCAGCAGCTTAGTGGGACAAACAGTTGGAGAAAAACTGTTTTTT. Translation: CASSLVGQTVGEKLFF. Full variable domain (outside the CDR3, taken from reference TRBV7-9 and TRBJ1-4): DTGVSQNPRHKITKRGQNVTFRCDPISEHNRLYWYRQTLGQGPEFLTYFQNEAQLEKSRLLSDRFSAERPKGSFSTLEIQRTEQGDSAMYLCASSLVGQTVGEKLFFGSGTQLSVL.

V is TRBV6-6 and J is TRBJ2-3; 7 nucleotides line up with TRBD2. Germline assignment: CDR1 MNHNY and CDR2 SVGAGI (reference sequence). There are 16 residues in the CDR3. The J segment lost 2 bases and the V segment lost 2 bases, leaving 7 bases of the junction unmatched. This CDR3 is CASSYNGRSSTDTQYF. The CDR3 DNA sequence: TGTGCCAGCAGTTACAACGGGAGGAGCTCCACAGATACGCAGTATTTT.

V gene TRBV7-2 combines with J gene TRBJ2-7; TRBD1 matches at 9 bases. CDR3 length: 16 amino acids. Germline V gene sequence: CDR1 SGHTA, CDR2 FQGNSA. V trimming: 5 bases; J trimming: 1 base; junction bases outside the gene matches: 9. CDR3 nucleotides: TGTGCCAGCAGCCTGGAGACCGGGACAGGGTCCTACGAGCAGTACTTC. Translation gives CASSLETGTGSYEQYF.

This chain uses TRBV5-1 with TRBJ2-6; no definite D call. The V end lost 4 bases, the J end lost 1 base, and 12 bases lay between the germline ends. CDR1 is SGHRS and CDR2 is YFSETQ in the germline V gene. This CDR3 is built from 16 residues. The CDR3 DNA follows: TGCGCCAGCAGCGCTGCCCCAGGTTCTGGGGCCAACGTCCTGACTTTC. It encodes CASSAAPGSGANVLTF.

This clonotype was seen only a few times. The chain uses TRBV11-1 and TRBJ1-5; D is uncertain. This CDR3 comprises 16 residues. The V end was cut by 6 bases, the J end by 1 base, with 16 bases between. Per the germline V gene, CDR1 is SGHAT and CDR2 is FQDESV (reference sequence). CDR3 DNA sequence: TGTGCCAGCAGTCGACCGACTTATTCGAGCAATCAGCCCCAGCATTTT. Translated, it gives CASSRPTYSSNQPQHF.

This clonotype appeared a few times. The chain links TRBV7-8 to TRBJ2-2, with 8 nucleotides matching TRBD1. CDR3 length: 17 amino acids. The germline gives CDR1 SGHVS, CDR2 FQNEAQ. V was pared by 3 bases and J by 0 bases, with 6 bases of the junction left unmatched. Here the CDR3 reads CASSFPGQGTNTGELFF. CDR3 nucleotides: TGTGCCAGCAGCTTCCCCGGACAGGGTACGAACACCGGGGAGCTGTTTTTT.

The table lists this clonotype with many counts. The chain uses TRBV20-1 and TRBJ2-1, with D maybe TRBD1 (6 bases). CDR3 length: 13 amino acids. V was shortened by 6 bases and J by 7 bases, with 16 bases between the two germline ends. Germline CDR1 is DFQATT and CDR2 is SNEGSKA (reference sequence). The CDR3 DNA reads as TGCAGTGCGCCAGTAATAGGGGGAAATGAGCAGTTCTTC. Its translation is CSAPVIGGNEQFF.

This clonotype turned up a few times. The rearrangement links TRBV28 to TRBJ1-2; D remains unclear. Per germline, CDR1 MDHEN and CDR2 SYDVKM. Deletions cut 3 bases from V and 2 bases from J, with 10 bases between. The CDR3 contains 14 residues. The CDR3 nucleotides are TGTGCCAGCAGTTTTGGCGGAGAGAACTATGGCTACACCTTC. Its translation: CASSFGGENYGYTF.

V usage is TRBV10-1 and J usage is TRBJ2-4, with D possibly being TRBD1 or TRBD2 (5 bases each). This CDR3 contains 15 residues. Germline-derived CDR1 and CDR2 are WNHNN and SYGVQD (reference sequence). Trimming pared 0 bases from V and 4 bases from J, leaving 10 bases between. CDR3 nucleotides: TGCGCCAGCAGTGAGTCCGGGACCGCTAAAAACATTCAGTACTTC. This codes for CASSESGTAKNIQYF.

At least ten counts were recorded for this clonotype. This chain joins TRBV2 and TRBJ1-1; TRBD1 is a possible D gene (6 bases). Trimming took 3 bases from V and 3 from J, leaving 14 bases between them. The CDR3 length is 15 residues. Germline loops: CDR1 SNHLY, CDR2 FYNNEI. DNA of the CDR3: TGTGCCAGCAGTGAGGTGGGGGCGGGGGACACTGAAGCTTTCTTT. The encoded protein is CASSEVGAGDTEAFF. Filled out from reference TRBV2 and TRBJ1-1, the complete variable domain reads EPEVTQTPSHQVTQMGQEVILRCVPISNHLYFYWYRQILGQKVEFLVSFYNNEISEKSEIFDDQFSVERPDGSNFTLKIRSTKLEDSAMYFCASSEVGAGDTEAFFGQGTRLTVV.

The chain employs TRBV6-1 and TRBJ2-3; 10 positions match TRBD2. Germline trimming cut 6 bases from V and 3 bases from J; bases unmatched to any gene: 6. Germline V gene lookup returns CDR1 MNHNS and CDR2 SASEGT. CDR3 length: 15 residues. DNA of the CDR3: TGTGCCAGCAGCCAGCGGGAGGGCCCAACAGATACGCAGTATTTT. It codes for CASSQREGPTDTQYF.

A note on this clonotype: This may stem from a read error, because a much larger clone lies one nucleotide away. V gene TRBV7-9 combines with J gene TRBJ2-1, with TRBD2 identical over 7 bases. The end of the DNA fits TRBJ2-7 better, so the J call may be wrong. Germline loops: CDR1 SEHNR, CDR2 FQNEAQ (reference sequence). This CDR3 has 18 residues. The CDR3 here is CASSPPLPSGSSYNEQYF. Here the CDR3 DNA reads TGTGCCAGCAGCCCTCCCCTCCCTAGCGGAAGCTCCTACAATGAGCAGTACTTC.

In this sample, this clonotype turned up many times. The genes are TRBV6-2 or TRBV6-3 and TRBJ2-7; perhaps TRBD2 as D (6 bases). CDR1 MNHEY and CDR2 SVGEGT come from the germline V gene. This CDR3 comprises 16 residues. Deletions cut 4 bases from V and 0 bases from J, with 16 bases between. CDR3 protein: CASSFRRDSTSYEQYF. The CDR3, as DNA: TGTGCCAGCAGTTTTCGCCGGGACTCCACCTCCTACGAGCAGTACTTC.

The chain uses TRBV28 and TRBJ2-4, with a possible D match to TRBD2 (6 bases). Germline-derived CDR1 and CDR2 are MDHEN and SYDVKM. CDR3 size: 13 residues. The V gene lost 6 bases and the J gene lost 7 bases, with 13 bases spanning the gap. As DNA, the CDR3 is TGTGCCAGCAGGGGCGGGGTGGCGAACATTCAGTACTTC. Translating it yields CASRGGVANIQYF.